This T cell receptor (beta chain) was captured in a study of memory CD4+ T cells and cytomegalovirus serostatus. The protocol was immunoSEQ multiplex PCR, while the TCRdb copy is restricted to in-frame clones and leaves out a portion. The sample yields roughly 39,000 clones, 60% to 85% seen once. The CDR3 contains 17 residues. V was shortened by 0 bases and J by 3 bases, with 18 bases between the two germline ends. CDR1 SGDLS and CDR2 YYNGEE come from the germline V gene. Single viable CD3+CD4+CD8-CD45RO+ cells were sorted as the memory CD4+ T cells. This clone is a singleton in its sample. The sequencing input was memory CD4+ T cells from blood. The rearrangement uses TRBV9 and TRBJ1-2; TRBD1 is a possible D gene (5 bases). The origin of this receptor is an adult in good health and CMV-seronegative. The CDR3 DNA is TGTGCCAGCAGCGTAGAGATTGGGGACCGCCCGGACTATGGCTACACCTTC. Translating gives CASSVEIGDRPDYGYTF.